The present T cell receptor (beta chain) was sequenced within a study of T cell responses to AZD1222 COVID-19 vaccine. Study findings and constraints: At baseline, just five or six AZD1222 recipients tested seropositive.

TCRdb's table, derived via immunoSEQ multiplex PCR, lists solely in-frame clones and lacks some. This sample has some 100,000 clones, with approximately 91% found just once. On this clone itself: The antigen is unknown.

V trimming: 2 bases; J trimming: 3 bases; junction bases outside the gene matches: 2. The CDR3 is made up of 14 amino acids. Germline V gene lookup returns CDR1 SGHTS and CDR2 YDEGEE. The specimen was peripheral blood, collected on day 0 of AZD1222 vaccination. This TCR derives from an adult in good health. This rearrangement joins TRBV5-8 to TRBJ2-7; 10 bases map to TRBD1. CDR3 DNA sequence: TGTGCCAGCAGCTTAGGACAGGGGGACTACGAGCAGTACTTC. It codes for CASSLGQGDYEQYF.